This T cell receptor beta chain emerged from a study of blood T cell repertoires in COVID-19. Study background: Italy, Spain and the United States were the sources of the convalescent and acute COVID-19 samples. From T cells, B-cell-depleted T cells, or PBMCs came the material, which was cDNA or gDNA.

V trimming: 5 bases; J trimming: 5 bases; junction bases outside the gene matches: 16. CDR1 and CDR2 (germline): MNHEY, SMNVEV (reference sequence). This CDR3 comprises 18 residues. The repertoire was sequenced with immunoSEQ multiplex PCR; TCRdb's copy has only in-frame clones and lacks some. Among roughly 190,000 clones listed, 87% were seen once. The source of this sequence is a man between 60 and 70 years old with active or convalescent COVID-19. Sequencing was performed on peripheral blood. This chain connects TRBV27 to TRBJ2-2; 8 bases are shared with TRBD1. The CDR3, as DNA: TGTGCCAGCAGTGGACAGGGACCGGGGACTTTACAGACCGGGGAGCTGTTTTTT. Translating it yields CASSGQGPGTLQTGELFF.